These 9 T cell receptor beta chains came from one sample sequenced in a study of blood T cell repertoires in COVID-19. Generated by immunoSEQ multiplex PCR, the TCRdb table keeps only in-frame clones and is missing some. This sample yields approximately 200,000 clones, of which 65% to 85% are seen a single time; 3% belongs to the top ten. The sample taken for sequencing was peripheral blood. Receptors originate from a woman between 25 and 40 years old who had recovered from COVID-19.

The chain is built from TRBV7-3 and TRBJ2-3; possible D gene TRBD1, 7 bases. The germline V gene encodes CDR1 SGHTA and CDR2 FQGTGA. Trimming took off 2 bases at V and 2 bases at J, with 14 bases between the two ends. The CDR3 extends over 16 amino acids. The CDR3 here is CASSLVGRGDTDTQYF. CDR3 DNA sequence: TGTGCCAGCAGCTTAGTGGGCAGGGGGGACACAGATACGCAGTATTTT.

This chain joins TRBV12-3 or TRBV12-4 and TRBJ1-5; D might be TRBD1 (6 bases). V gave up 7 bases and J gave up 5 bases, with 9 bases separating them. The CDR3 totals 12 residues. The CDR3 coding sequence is TGTGCCAGCAATCACAGGGATCAGCCCCAGCATTTT. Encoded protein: CASNHRDQPQHF.

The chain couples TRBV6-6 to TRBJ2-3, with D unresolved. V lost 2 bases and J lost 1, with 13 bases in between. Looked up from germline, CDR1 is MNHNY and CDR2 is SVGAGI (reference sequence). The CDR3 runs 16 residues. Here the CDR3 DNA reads TGTGCCAGCAGTTACGGCAGAACTAAGGGCACAGATACGCAGTATTTT. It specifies CASSYGRTKGTDTQYF.

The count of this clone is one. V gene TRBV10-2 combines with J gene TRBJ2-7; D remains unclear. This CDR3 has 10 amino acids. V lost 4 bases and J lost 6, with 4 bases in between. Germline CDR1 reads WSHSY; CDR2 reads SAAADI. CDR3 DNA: TGCGCCAGCAGTGGCGGCGAGCAGTACTTC. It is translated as CASSGGEQYF.

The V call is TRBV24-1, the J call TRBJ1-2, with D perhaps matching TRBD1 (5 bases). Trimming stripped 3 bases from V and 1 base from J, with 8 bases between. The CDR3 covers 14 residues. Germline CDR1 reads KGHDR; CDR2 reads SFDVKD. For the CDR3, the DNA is TGTGCCACCAGTGATCCCGACAGTAACTATGGCTACACCTTC. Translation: CATSDPDSNYGYTF.

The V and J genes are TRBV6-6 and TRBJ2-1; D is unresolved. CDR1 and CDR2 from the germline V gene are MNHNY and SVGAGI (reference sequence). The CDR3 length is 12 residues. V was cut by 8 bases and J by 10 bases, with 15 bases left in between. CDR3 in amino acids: CASASQRREQFF. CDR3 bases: TGTGCCAGCGCAAGTCAACGTCGGGAGCAGTTCTTC.

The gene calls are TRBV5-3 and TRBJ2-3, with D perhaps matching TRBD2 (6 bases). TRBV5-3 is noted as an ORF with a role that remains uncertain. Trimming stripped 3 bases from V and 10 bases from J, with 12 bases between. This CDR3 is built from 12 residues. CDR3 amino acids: CARSSLRESQYF. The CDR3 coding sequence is TGTGCCAGAAGCTCTCTCCGGGAGTCGCAGTATTTT.

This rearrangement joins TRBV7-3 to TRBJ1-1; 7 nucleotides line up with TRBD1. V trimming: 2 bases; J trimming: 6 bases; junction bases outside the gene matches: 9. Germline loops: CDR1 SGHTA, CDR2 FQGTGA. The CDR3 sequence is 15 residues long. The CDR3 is CASSLGAGTASEAFF. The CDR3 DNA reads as TGTGCCAGCAGCTTAGGGGCCGGGACAGCCTCTGAAGCTTTCTTT.

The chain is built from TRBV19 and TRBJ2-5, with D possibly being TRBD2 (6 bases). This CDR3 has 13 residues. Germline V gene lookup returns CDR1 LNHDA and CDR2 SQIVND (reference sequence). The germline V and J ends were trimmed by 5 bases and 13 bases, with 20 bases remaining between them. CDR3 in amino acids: CASSSTAGGPSYF. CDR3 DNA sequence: TGTGCCAGTAGTTCGACAGCGGGCGGGCCCTCGTACTTC.